This TCR beta chain was captured in a study of T cell responses to AZD1222 COVID-19 vaccine. For the study at large: Second doses at about 4 or about 12 weeks were pooled.

Regarding this clone: Antigen unknown.

The CDR3 has 13 residues. Germline V gene lookup returns CDR1 LGHDT and CDR2 YNNKEL (reference sequence). The V gene lost 5 bases and the J gene lost 3 bases, with 11 bases spanning the gap. Study findings and constraints: The sample set comprised mostly white British donors with more females, and clonal diversity was possibly underestimated. Spike-wide coverage was observed for vaccine-associated CD4 TCRs, with dominant responses at 160-218 and 743-854.

The protocol was immunoSEQ multiplex PCR, while the TCRdb copy is restricted to in-frame clones and leaves out a portion. This sample has about 120,000 clones; around 90% occur once, and the top ten carry 8% to 9.5%. V usage is TRBV3-1 (or the pseudogene TRBV3-2) and J usage is TRBJ2-7; D may be TRBD1 (6 bases). Here the sequenced sample was peripheral blood, taken on day 0 of AZD1222 vaccination. This receptor was obtained from an adult in good health. CDR3 DNA sequence: TGTGCCAGCAGCGTGGGACAAATCTACGAGCAGTACTTC. Its translation: CASSVGQIYEQYF.